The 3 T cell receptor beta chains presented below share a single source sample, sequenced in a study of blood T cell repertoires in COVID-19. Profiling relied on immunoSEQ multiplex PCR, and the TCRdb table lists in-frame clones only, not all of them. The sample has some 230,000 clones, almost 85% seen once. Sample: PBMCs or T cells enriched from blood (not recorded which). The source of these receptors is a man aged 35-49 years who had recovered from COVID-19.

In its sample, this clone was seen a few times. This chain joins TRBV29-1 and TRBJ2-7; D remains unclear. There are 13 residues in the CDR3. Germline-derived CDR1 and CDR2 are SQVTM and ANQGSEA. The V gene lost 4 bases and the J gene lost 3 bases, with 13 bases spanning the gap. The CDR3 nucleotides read TGCAGCGTTGGCGCTGGAGTAGTCTACGAGCAGTACTTC. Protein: CSVGAGVVYEQYF.

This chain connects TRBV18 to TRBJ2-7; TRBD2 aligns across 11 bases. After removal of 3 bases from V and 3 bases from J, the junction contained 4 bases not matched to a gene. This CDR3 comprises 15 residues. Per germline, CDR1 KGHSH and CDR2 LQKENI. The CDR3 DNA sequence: TGTGCCAGCTCACCTGCCGGGACTAGCGGCTACGAGCAGTACTTC. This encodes CASSPAGTSGYEQYF.

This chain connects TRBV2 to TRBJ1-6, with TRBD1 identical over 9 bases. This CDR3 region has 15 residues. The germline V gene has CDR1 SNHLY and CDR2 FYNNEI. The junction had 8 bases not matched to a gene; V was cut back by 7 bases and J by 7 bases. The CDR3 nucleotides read TGTGCCAGCATTAACAGGGGGCAAGTAAATTCACCCCTCCACTTT. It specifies CASINRGQVNSPLHF.